The 11 T cell receptor beta chains below come from one sample, sequenced in a study of cytomegalovirus exposure and HLA in healthy donors. In the PCR, 60 Vbeta and 13 Jbeta primers were used. Profiling relied on immunoSEQ multiplex PCR, and the TCRdb table lists in-frame clones only, not all of them. The data contain about 130,000 clones, around 78% of them singletons. The sequenced sample consisted of PBMCs. These receptors originate from a woman aged 45-59 years in good health and CMV-seronegative.

The chain combines TRBV6-5 with TRBJ1-3; perhaps TRBD1 as D (6 bases). Germline V gene data show CDR1 as MNHEY and CDR2 as SVGAGI. This CDR3 comprises 16 residues. V lost 2 bases and J lost 0, with 11 bases in between. CDR3 residues: CASSYGSGVSGNTIYF. CDR3 nucleotides: TGTGCCAGCAGTTACGGCTCAGGGGTCTCTGGAAACACCATATATTTT.

The rearrangement uses TRBV5-4 and TRBJ1-6, with 9 bases aligning to TRBD1. This CDR3 contains 16 residues. Germline CDR1 reads SGHNT; CDR2 reads YYREEE (reference sequence). Germline trimming cut 1 base from V and 7 bases from J; bases unmatched to any gene: 6. The CDR3, as DNA: TGTGCCAGCAGCTTGAGCCTCGGGACAGGGAATTCACCCCTCCACTTT. This codes for CASSLSLGTGNSPLHF.

V is TRBV9 and J is TRBJ1-1; a possible D gene is TRBD1 (5 bases). Trimming stripped 1 base from V and 1 base from J, with 11 bases between. The CDR3 runs to 15 residues. Germline CDR1 and CDR2: SGDLS and YYNGEE. CDR3 amino acids: CASSVHTGANTEAFF. CDR3 sequence (DNA): TGTGCCAGCAGCGTACACACTGGGGCGAACACTGAAGCTTTCTTT.

The gene calls are TRBV5-8 and TRBJ2-2; D is undetermined. In germline, CDR1 is SGHTS, CDR2 YDEGEE. V dropped 0 bases and J dropped 3 bases, with 6 bases sitting between them. CDR3 length equals 14 residues. The chain's CDR3 is CASSLGHYTGELFF. The DNA of the CDR3 is TGTGCCAGCAGCTTGGGACACTACACCGGGGAGCTGTTTTTT.

The chain links TRBV5-4 to TRBJ2-1; D uncertain. The length of the CDR3 is 15 residues. Per germline, CDR1 SGHNT and CDR2 YYREEE (reference sequence). The ends were cut back, 5 bases at V and 5 bases at J, with 17 bases in the middle. The CDR3 spells CASSTTVPTNNEQFF. The CDR3 nucleotides read TGTGCCAGCAGTACGACTGTCCCCACAAACAATGAGCAGTTCTTC. Full variable domain (missing parts from reference TRBV5-4 and TRBJ2-1): ETGVTQSPTHLIKTRGQQVTLRCSSQSGHNTVSWYQQALGQGPQFIFQYYREEENGRGNFPPRFSGLQFPNYSSELNVNALELDDSALYLCASSTTVPTNNEQFFGPGTRLTVL.

This clone showed up just once. The chain joins TRBV28 to TRBJ1-3, with no clear D. Per germline, CDR1 MDHEN and CDR2 SYDVKM. This CDR3 has 14 residues. Between the trimmed V and J ends, which lost 6 bases and 2 bases, there was a span of 11 bases. CDR3 amino acids: CASSPGSPGNTIYF. In DNA form, the CDR3 reads TGTGCCAGCAGCCCAGGCAGCCCTGGAAACACCATATATTTT.

The V gene is TRBV5-1, the J gene TRBJ2-7; TRBD1 matches at 7 bases. The CDR3 runs 13 residues. CDR1 SGHRS and CDR2 YFSETQ come from the germline V gene. V lost 4 bases, J lost 6 bases, and 7 bases stayed unmatched. The chain's CDR3 is CASSALQGSEQYV. The CDR3 DNA follows: TGCGCCAGCAGCGCCCTACAGGGGAGCGAGCAGTACGTC.

The table lists this clone with a few counts. This chain uses TRBV28 with TRBJ1-4, with TRBD1 as a possible D gene (6 bases). This CDR3 has 18 amino acids. V was pared by 5 bases and J by 0 bases, with 19 bases between. Per germline, CDR1 MDHEN and CDR2 SYDVKM. CDR3 in amino acids: CASSPTGQVGTTNEKLFF. Written as DNA, the CDR3 is TGTGCCAGCAGTCCGACAGGTCAGGTGGGAACAACTAATGAAAAACTGTTTTTT.

To note about this clone: The germline gene is not matched at one end of the junction; a read error may be the cause. This CDR3 reads CSSEGGSPEAFF. Here the CDR3 DNA reads TGTTCCAGTGAGGGAGGGTCGCCTGAAGCTTTCTTT. The chain combines TRBV7-9 with TRBJ1-1; D is unclear. CDR3 length equals 12 residues. CDR1 SEHNR and CDR2 FQNEAQ come from the germline V gene (reference sequence).

The CDR3 DNA sequence: TGTGCCAGCAGCTTGGGGGGGGTAGTAACTGAAGCTTTCTTT. It translates to CASSLGGVVTEAFF. V gene TRBV5-4 combines with J gene TRBJ1-1, with D tentatively TRBD1 (5 bases). CDR3 size: 14 residues. The germline V gene encodes CDR1 SGHNT and CDR2 YYREEE (reference sequence). V lost 0 bases, J lost 5 bases, and 11 bases lay in between.

The chain employs TRBV18 and TRBJ1-5; D is perhaps TRBD1 (6 bases). The V gene's germline CDR1 is KGHSH and CDR2 LQKENI. Between the trimmed V and J ends, which lost 4 bases and 7 bases, there was a span of 14 bases. The CDR3 contains 14 residues. The CDR3 DNA reads as TGTGCCAGCTCACGATCAACAGGGAAGCAGCCCCAGCATTTT. Its translation: CASSRSTGKQPQHF.